This TCR beta chain was documented in a study of breast tumors, draining lymph nodes, adjacent tissues (dated by TCRdb to 2016 to 2017). About the full investigation: The study compared TCR beta repertoires across tumor, adjacent nontumor tissue and axillary lymph nodes from breast cancer patients. The study aimed to assess the relationships and possible T-cell exchange between tumor, surrounding tissue and draining lymph node repertoires in human breast cancer. Overall results and qualifications from the work: T-cell repertoire diversity in tumors was found to be lower than in lymph nodes but higher than in nontumor tissue, and preferential V and J gene usage was observed. A scenario in which most tumor T cells derive from the lymph node and then expand within tumor tissue was judged to be consistent with the data. In luminal-like breast cancer, tumor and nontumor tissue repertoires resembled each other significantly more than in basal-like breast cancer. The conclusion that tumor T cells originate in lymph nodes was framed as consistent with a hypothesis rather than directly demonstrated.

Lymph node samples came from the axillary draining lymph nodes of breast cancer patients. Comments on this clonotype: Its antigen is unknown. Possible read error: a much larger clone is one base away.

Sequencing relied on an Illumina HiSeq 2000. TCR beta chain libraries were generated by multiplex PCR amplification. High-throughput sequencing was used to analyze the amplified TCR beta chain products. TCRdb's own reprocessing of the public reads used fastp at Q25 and MiXCR and kept productive beta chains. When rows share a CDR3 protein, they turn into one entry using the most common DNA and genes. In this sample the table shows about 100,000 distinct CDR3 sequences, over 20% of which occur a single time. The top ten constitute around 1.3% of the sample. According to the germline V gene (reference sequence), CDR1 reads LNHDA and CDR2 reads SQIVND. V is cut by 8 bases and J by 8 bases, and the space between the germline ends is 12 bases. From cysteine to phenylalanine, the CDR3 is 11 amino acids long. Only the CDR3 portion is preserved as DNA: 33 bases, with reading frame beginning at the first base.

What was sequenced was axillary lymph node tissue. The TCR comes from a female donor with breast cancer. Some clones in this sample may be carry-over from other donors' samples. Recombination joined TRBV19 with TRBJ1-2, with the D gene call left open. The base sequence is TGTGCCAGTCCCCGATCGGGGGGCTACACCTTC. The resulting protein is CASPRSGGYTF.